These 20 T cell receptor beta chains were all obtained from the same sample, sequenced in a study of human T cells and chemical hapten exposure. The time point: patch test 3, about 24 weeks after DPC sensitization. Treatment specified: therapeutic diphenylcyclopropenone sensitization with weekly scalp DPC. TCRdb reprocessed the RACE reads via MiXCR and lists one record per CDR3 protein. This repertoire shows 50,000 to 65,000 distinct CDR3 sequences, 8% to 10% found once; its top ten account for 15% to 20%. The sequencing used whole blood, collected in connection with sensitization to the hapten diphenylcyclopropenone (DPC). These receptors were collected from a middle-aged woman with alopecia areata. Some clones in this sample may be carry-over from other donors' samples.

This clonotype has only a few counts. This chain joins TRBV6-5 and TRBJ2-7, with TRBD2 as a possible D gene (6 bases). The CDR3 has 16 amino acids. Trimming stripped 6 bases from V and 2 bases from J, with 20 bases between. Germline loops: CDR1 MNHEY, CDR2 SVGAGI. CDR3 DNA: TGTGCCAGCAGCCTCCAACGGGGGACTGAAGCCTACGAGCAGTACTTC. It is translated as CASSLQRGTEAYEQYF.

There are many counts of this clonotype. The rearrangement joins TRBV7-3 to TRBJ1-6; D is unresolved. This CDR3 has 14 residues. Germline V CDR1 and CDR2: SGHTA, FQGTGA. The V gene lost 2 bases and the J gene lost 8 bases, with 10 bases spanning the gap. The DNA for the CDR3 is TGTGCCAGCAGCTTAGATGTCACGGATTCACCCCTCCACTTT. It is translated as CASSLDVTDSPLHF.

This clonotype was seen ten or more times. The chain is built from TRBV28 and TRBJ2-1, with D unclear. Looked up from germline, CDR1 is MDHEN and CDR2 is SYDVKM. This CDR3 contains 13 residues. V lost 5 bases to trimming and J lost 4 bases, with 9 bases between them. The chain's CDR3 is CASSLDGYNEQFF. The CDR3 nucleotides read TGTGCCAGCAGTCTCGACGGTTACAATGAGCAGTTCTTC.

This clonotype was seen repeatedly, ten times or more. V and J are TRBV27 and TRBJ1-2; the D is unclear. Trimming took 6 bases from V and 4 from J, leaving 15 bases between them. CDR3 size: 14 residues. Germline CDR1 MNHEY, CDR2 SMNVEV (reference sequence). The CDR3 is CASRLGAAAYGYTF. The CDR3 coding sequence is TGTGCCAGCAGACTAGGTGCGGCAGCCTATGGCTACACCTTC.

This clonotype has a handful of counts. The chain is built from TRBV7-8 and TRBJ1-5; D unclear. Trimming took off 5 bases at V and 3 bases at J, with 11 bases between the two ends. The CDR3 runs 14 residues. Germline V gene sequence: CDR1 SGHVS, CDR2 FQNEAQ. CDR3 in DNA: TGTGCCAGCAGCCAGGCGGGGAACAATCAGCCCCAGCATTTT. It encodes CASSQAGNNQPQHF.

The table lists this clonotype with a few counts. A read error may produce the germline difference seen at one junction end. J is TRBJ2-7 and V is TRBV10-3; D may be TRBD2 (5 bases). The CDR3 runs 12 residues. Germline V gives CDR1 ENHRY, CDR2 SYGVKD. The CDR3 region has the DNA TGTGCCATCAGTCCTCGGGGAGAGGGCTCTAGCTTC. It is translated as CAISPRGEGSSF.

This clonotype was picked up many times. This chain connects TRBV7-6 to TRBJ2-5; either TRBD1 or TRBD2 may supply D (5 bases each). V shed 2 bases and J shed 2 bases, with 15 bases lying between them. The length of the CDR3 is 16 residues. CDR1 is SGHVS, CDR2 FNYEAQ, per germline. The CDR3 sequence is CASSLPNSGAQETQYF. CDR3 nucleotide sequence: TGTGCCAGCAGCTTACCGAACTCCGGGGCACAAGAGACCCAGTACTTC.

The sample holds many counts of this clonotype. The chain has TRBV28 and TRBJ1-5; D is possibly TRBD1 (5 bases). Looked up from germline, CDR1 is MDHEN and CDR2 is SYDVKM. The V gene lost 2 bases and the J gene lost 0 bases, with 8 bases spanning the gap. CDR3 size: 15 residues. CDR3 region: CASSLQGDSNQPQHF. The CDR3 DNA reads as TGTGCCAGCAGTTTACAGGGAGATAGCAATCAGCCCCAGCATTTT.

This clonotype was seen many times. V usage is TRBV6-1 and J usage is TRBJ1-5, with D possibly TRBD1 on 5 matching bases. The V and J ends lost 6 bases and 5 bases respectively, with 14 bases between them. The CDR3 spans 14 residues. Germline CDR1 reads MNHNS; CDR2 reads SASEGT. CDR3 in DNA: TGTGCCAGCAGAGAGTACCTAGGGGATCAGCCCCAGCATTTT. This gives the protein CASREYLGDQPQHF.

This clonotype was seen more than once but under ten times. CDR3 in DNA: TGTGCCAGTTCGACTAGCGGGGCCTCCTACAATGAGCAGTTCTTC. This gives the protein CASSTSGASYNEQFF. The gene calls are TRBV12-3 or TRBV12-4 and TRBJ2-1; 11 bases fit TRBD2. Trimming took 9 bases from V and 0 from J; bases not matched to a gene: 4. The CDR3 extends over 15 amino acids.

This clonotype occurred many times. V is TRBV27 and J is TRBJ2-7, with TRBD1 matching over 8 bases. The germline V gene encodes CDR1 MNHEY and CDR2 SMNVEV (reference sequence). This CDR3 has 15 amino acids. The J segment lost 6 bases and the V segment lost 3 bases, leaving 10 bases of the junction unmatched. The CDR3 coding sequence is TGTGCCAGCAGTTTCCACCGGACAGGGTTCCGCGAGCAGTACTTC. Translating gives CASSFHRTGFREQYF.

This clonotype occurred many times. V and J are TRBV18 and TRBJ2-1, with D perhaps TRBD1 (5 bases). V was cut by 0 bases and J by 5 bases, with 14 bases left in between. The CDR3 totals 16 residues. CDR1 KGHSH and CDR2 LQKENI come from the germline V gene. The CDR3 loop is CASSPPGRAGNNEQFF. The CDR3 region has the DNA TGTGCCAGCTCACCACCAGGTCGTGCAGGGAACAATGAGCAGTTCTTC.

J is TRBJ2-1 and V is TRBV28; D gene unclear. This CDR3 has 15 residues. Germline assignment: CDR1 MDHEN and CDR2 SYDVKM. Trimming removed 8 bases from V and 6 bases from J, with 20 bases in between. The CDR3: CASSVRFVPGNEQFF. The CDR3 region has the DNA TGTGCCAGCTCCGTCAGGTTCGTACCCGGCAATGAGCAGTTCTTC.

This clonotype was recorded many times. The chain couples TRBV7-9 to TRBJ1-2; TRBD1 is a possible D gene (5 bases). V lost 2 bases, J lost 4 bases, and 8 bases lay in between. This CDR3 is built from 13 residues. Germline CDR1 SEHNR, CDR2 FQNEAQ (reference sequence). The CDR3 DNA sequence: TGTGCCAGCAGCTTATGGCAGGGCTATGGCTACACCTTC. Amino acids: CASSLWQGYGYTF.

The sample holds a few counts of this clonotype. The V and J genes are TRBV5-6 and TRBJ2-7; unclear D gene. V lost 1 base to trimming and J lost 4 bases, with 12 bases between them. The CDR3 sequence is 14 residues long. Germline CDR1 SGHDT, CDR2 YYEEEE. DNA for the CDR3: TGTGCCAGCAGCTTGTACTCACAGAGATACGAGCAGTACTTC. Protein product: CASSLYSQRYEQYF.

This clonotype came up many times. The chain is built from TRBV20-1 and TRBJ2-3; no clear D gene. From germline, CDR1 is DFQATT and CDR2 SNEGSKA (reference sequence). V lost 4 bases to trimming and J lost 9 bases, with 11 bases between them. The CDR3 loop spans 11 amino acids. CDR3 sequence: CSAKGGVTQYF. CDR3 in DNA: TGCAGTGCTAAAGGTGGGGTAACGCAGTATTTT.

In its sample, this clonotype was seen many times. J is TRBJ2-1 and V is TRBV11-2, with a weak D call TRBD2 (6 bases). The CDR3 consists of 16 residues. From germline, CDR1 is SGHAT and CDR2 FQNNGV. Trimming cost V 5 bases and J 0 bases, with 14 bases left between them. CDR3 protein: CASSLWGESSYNEQFF. The CDR3 DNA follows: TGTGCCAGCAGCCTATGGGGGGAGAGCTCCTACAATGAGCAGTTCTTC.

This clonotype showed up just a few times. The chain has TRBV7-6 and TRBJ1-1; a possible D gene is TRBD1 (5 bases). V lost 4 bases to trimming and J lost 5 bases, with 11 bases between them. CDR1 is SGHVS and CDR2 is FNYEAQ in the germline V gene. The CDR3 consists of 13 residues. CDR3 coding DNA: TGTGCCAGCAGCTCTCAGGCAGGGACTGAAGCTTTCTTT. Translation gives CASSSQAGTEAFF.

The chain has TRBV6-2 or TRBV6-3 and TRBJ2-3; the match to TRBD2 covers 8 bases. The CDR3 sequence is 16 residues long. Germline V gene lookup returns CDR1 MNHEY and CDR2 SVGEGT. The J segment lost 1 base and the V segment lost 8 bases, leaving 11 bases of the junction unmatched. CDR3 amino acids: CASFSTLSGGTDTQYF. As DNA, the CDR3 is TGTGCCAGCTTCTCCACCCTTAGCGGGGGCACAGATACGCAGTATTTT.

This clonotype was counted at least ten times. The J gene is TRBJ2-7, the V gene TRBV18; D is unclear. V was cut by 2 bases and J by 0 bases, with 11 bases left in between. The CDR3 totals 15 residues. Germline loops: CDR1 KGHSH, CDR2 LQKENI. The chain's CDR3 is CASSPSSANSYEQYF. DNA for the CDR3: TGTGCCAGCTCACCATCCTCGGCTAACTCCTACGAGCAGTACTTC.